This T cell receptor beta chain stems from a study of OX40 agonist ivuxolimab in advanced cancers. Study in general: The study treated patients with ivuxolimab, an agonistic anti-OX40 (CD134) antibody.

Libraries were prepared by immunoSEQ multiplex PCR; TCRdb keeps only in-frame clonotypes and omits some of them. The sample consists of some 70,000 clones, 65% to 90% of them appearing once. The CDR3 has 14 residues. Germline CDR1 SGHAT, CDR2 FQNNGV. V was shortened by 1 base and J by 4 bases, with 10 bases between the two germline ends. The sequence derives from an adult with an advanced solid tumor such as melanoma, head and neck, liver or kidney cancer. The material sequenced was CD4+ or CD8+ T cells sorted from blood, taken in a trial of the OX40 agonist ivuxolimab. J is TRBJ1-1 and V is TRBV11-2; TRBD1 is a possible D gene (6 bases). CDR3 DNA sequence: TGTGCCAGCAGCTTAGGCGCAGGGGTCACTGAAGCTTTCTTT. It specifies CASSLGAGVTEAFF.